Each of the 27 T cell receptor beta chains below was sequenced from the same sample in a study of blood T cell repertoires in COVID-19 (dated by TCRdb to the early 2020s). The method was the immunoSEQ multiplex PCR assay. This immuneACCESS table, as held by TCRdb, lists in-frame sequences with V and J called but not all clones. Of the missing ones, under half trace to an unresolved V gene in checked studies; the others have no known cause. This sample comprises roughly 230,000 clones, approximately 80% of them detected only once. The ten largest account for under 30% of the sample. The sample taken for sequencing was peripheral blood. The receptors stem from a man in his forties with acute or convalescent COVID-19.

The rearrangement joins TRBV27 to TRBJ1-6; 7 positions match TRBD1. The CDR3 covers 15 residues. J lost 8 bases, V lost 5 bases, and 9 bases had no gene match. Germline V lookup: CDR1 MNHEY, CDR2 SMNVEV (reference sequence). The CDR3: CASSQGTAEDSPLHF. The CDR3 nucleotides read TGTGCCAGCAGTCAAGGGACAGCGGAGGATTCACCCCTCCACTTT.

The genes are TRBV5-1 and TRBJ1-2, with 9 bases identical to TRBD1. The J segment lost 4 bases and the V segment lost 2 bases, leaving 6 bases of the junction unmatched. There are 15 residues in the CDR3. The germline CDR1 and CDR2 sequences are SGHRS and YFSETQ. CDR3 amino acids: CASSFGTGLTYGYTF. Written as DNA, the CDR3 is TGCGCCAGCAGCTTCGGGACAGGGCTAACCTATGGCTACACCTTC. The full variable domain, in which reference TRBV5-1 and TRBJ1-2 provide the parts outside the CDR3, is KAGVTQTPRYLIKTRGQQVTLSCSPISGHRSVSWYQQTPGQGLQFLFEYFSETQRNKGNFPGRFSGRQFSNSRSEMNVSTLELGDSALYLCASSFGTGLTYGYTFGSGTRLTVV.

The chain employs TRBV12-3 or TRBV12-4 and TRBJ1-1; D call uncertain. CDR3 length: 13 residues. Trimming removed 6 bases from V and 0 bases from J, with 8 bases in between. CDR3 protein: CASSSTLNTEAFF. The CDR3 DNA sequence: TGTGCCAGCAGCTCGACACTGAACACTGAAGCTTTCTTT.

V gene TRBV12-3 or TRBV12-4 combines with J gene TRBJ2-4; D possibly corresponds to TRBD1 (6 bases). Between the trimmed V and J ends, which lost 2 bases and 16 bases, there was a span of 18 bases. This CDR3 comprises 13 residues. The CDR3 loop is CASSLREKGQIYF. Written as DNA, the CDR3 is TGTGCCAGCAGTTTAAGGGAAAAGGGACAAATCTACTTC.

The rearrangement uses TRBV11-2 and TRBJ2-3, with 12 bases aligning to TRBD2. J was trimmed by 4 bases and V by 5 bases; bases with no gene match: 10. CDR1 SGHAT and CDR2 FQNNGV come from the germline V gene. The CDR3 runs to 17 residues. The CDR3 DNA reads as TGTGCCAGCAGCCTCAGATCAGGACTAGCGGGATCAGATACGCAGTATTTT. Residues: CASSLRSGLAGSDTQYF.

This rearrangement joins TRBV5-4 to TRBJ2-1, with 9 bases identical to TRBD2. V shed 2 bases and J 8 bases; nucleotides not matched to a gene: 11. Germline lookup yields CDR1 SGHNT and CDR2 YYREEE (reference sequence). This CDR3 spans 16 amino acids. The CDR3 protein is CASSFPPASGNDEQFF. Here the CDR3 DNA reads TGTGCCAGCAGCTTCCCCCCGGCTAGCGGGAACGATGAGCAGTTCTTC.

V usage is TRBV9 and J usage is TRBJ2-2; 10 nucleotides line up with TRBD2. V was clipped by 3 bases and J by 4 bases; unmatched bases: 6. Germline V gives CDR1 SGDLS, CDR2 YYNGEE. The CDR3 is made up of 16 amino acids. The CDR3: CASSASGRAATGELFF. CDR3 coding DNA: TGTGCCAGCAGCGCGAGCGGGAGGGCCGCCACCGGGGAGCTGTTTTTT. Full variable domain (outside the CDR3, taken from reference TRBV9 and TRBJ2-2): DSGVTQTPKHLITATGQRVTLRCSPRSGDLSVYWYQQSLDQGLQFLIQYYNGEERAKGNILERFSAQQFPDLHSELNLSSLELGDSALYFCASSASGRAATGELFFGEGSRLTVL.

The chain joins TRBV3-1 (or the pseudogene TRBV3-2) to TRBJ2-4; D might be TRBD1 (6 bases). The V gene lost 0 bases and the J gene lost 3 bases, with 12 bases spanning the gap. Germline V CDR1 and CDR2: LGHDT, YNNKEL (reference sequence). The CDR3 loop spans 16 amino acids. The CDR3 DNA is TGTGCCAGCAGCCAAGAGATAGGACAGATCAAAAACATTCAGTACTTC. This encodes CASSQEIGQIKNIQYF.

The rearrangement uses TRBV5-5 and TRBJ1-3; D not resolved. Deletions cut 6 bases from V and 6 bases from J, with 16 bases between. The CDR3 consists of 14 residues. Germline loops: CDR1 SGHKS, CDR2 YYEKEE (reference sequence). The CDR3 sequence is CASTYVTAENTIYF. The CDR3 DNA follows: TGTGCCAGCACCTATGTAACAGCCGAAAACACCATATATTTT.

The chain is built from TRBV3-1 (or the pseudogene TRBV3-2) and TRBJ1-2; tentatively, D is TRBD1 (6 bases). V lost 1 base, J lost 4 bases, and 13 bases lay in between. Germline CDR1 LGHDT, CDR2 YNNKEL (reference sequence). CDR3 length: 15 amino acids. The CDR3 coding sequence is TGTGCCAGCAGCCAAGGACAGGAGACGATCTATGGCTACACCTTC. Its translation is CASSQGQETIYGYTF.

This clone has only one observation. The identical CDR3 is also encoded by other nucleotide sequences in the sample. The genes are TRBV30 and TRBJ2-2; 14 bases line up with TRBD2. The CDR3 consists of 15 residues. With 4 bases clipped from V and 5 bases from J, the junction kept 3 bases outside the gene matches. Germline loops: CDR1 GTSNPN, CDR2 SVGIG (reference sequence). CDR3 loop: CAWKGLAGGTGELFF. CDR3 nucleotide sequence: TGTGCCTGGAAAGGACTAGCGGGAGGTACCGGGGAGCTGTTTTTT.

The chain has TRBV18 and TRBJ1-1; no definite D call. The germline gives CDR1 KGHSH, CDR2 LQKENI. The length of the CDR3 is 16 residues. V gave up 5 bases and J gave up 0 bases, with 16 bases separating them. CDR3 protein: CASSGSYGVMNTEAFF. The DNA for the CDR3 is TGTGCCAGCTCAGGGAGCTACGGGGTGATGAACACTGAAGCTTTCTTT.

The chain couples TRBV30 to TRBJ2-1; the D is unclear. The V and J ends lost 4 bases and 5 bases respectively, with 6 bases between them. Germline CDR1 GTSNPN, CDR2 SVGIG (reference sequence). The CDR3 loop spans 11 amino acids. The CDR3 DNA is TGTGCCTGGAAGAGGAACAATGAGCAGTTCTTC. It specifies CAWKRNNEQFF. The full variable domain, with the rest looked up from reference TRBV30 and TRBJ2-1, is SQTIHQWPATLVQPVGSPLSLECTVEGTSNPNLYWYRQAAGRGLQLLFYSVGIGQISSEVPQNLSASRPQDRQFILSSKKLLLSDSGFYLCAWKRNNEQFFGPGTRLTVL.

The genes are TRBV9 and TRBJ2-1; TRBD1 aligns across 8 bases. Germline CDR1 SGDLS, CDR2 YYNGEE. V was pared by 4 bases and J by 7 bases, with 4 bases of the junction left unmatched. The CDR3 sequence is 13 residues long. The CDR3 sequence is CASSPTGGNEQFF. The DNA for the CDR3 is TGTGCCAGCAGCCCCACAGGGGGGAATGAGCAGTTCTTC.

The chain uses TRBV6-5 and TRBJ2-3; 10 bases map to TRBD2. CDR3 length: 15 amino acids. J lost 2 bases, V lost 8 bases, and 7 bases had no gene match. Germline V gene data show CDR1 as MNHEY and CDR2 as SVGAGI. Here the CDR3 reads CASGRGTSATDTQYF. Written as DNA, the CDR3 is TGTGCCAGCGGTAGAGGGACTAGCGCCACAGATACGCAGTATTTT.

The chain links TRBV5-4 to TRBJ2-1, with 9 nucleotides matching TRBD2. Germline V CDR1 and CDR2: SGHNT, YYREEE (reference sequence). This CDR3 is built from 16 residues. Losses at the gene ends were 0 bases for V and 10 bases for J; bases not matched to a gene: 11. The CDR3 loop reads CASSLAVAGDADEQFF. The CDR3 coding sequence is TGTGCCAGCAGCTTGGCGGTAGCGGGAGACGCAGACGAGCAGTTCTTC.

This rearrangement joins TRBV5-6 to TRBJ1-5, with 8 bases fitting TRBD1. The V segment lost 0 bases and the J segment 2 bases; nucleotides outside the gene matches: 1. This CDR3 is 15 amino acids long. The germline gives CDR1 SGHDT, CDR2 YYEEEE. CDR3 nucleotide sequence: TGTGCCAGCAGCTTGGGGACAGGGCGCAATCAGCCCCAGCATTTT. Translating gives CASSLGTGRNQPQHF.

The gene calls are TRBV10-2 and TRBJ2-1; maybe TRBD2 (5 bases). Germline V gives CDR1 WSHSY, CDR2 SAAADI. This CDR3 region has 17 residues. The V and J ends lost 10 bases and 0 bases respectively, with 22 bases between them. CDR3 bases: TGCGCCACCAGAGGAGGTGGAGCGGCGAGCTCCTACAATGAGCAGTTCTTC. Translated: CATRGGGAASSYNEQFF.

V and J are TRBV25-1 and TRBJ2-2; no clear D. The CDR3 is 14 amino acids. The V end was cut by 7 bases, the J end by 4 bases, with 13 bases between. The germline gives CDR1 MGHDK, CDR2 SYGVNS. The CDR3 spells CASTPDITTGELFF. In nucleotides, the CDR3 is TGTGCCAGCACCCCAGATATCACCACCGGGGAGCTGTTTTTT.

This clone was detected a few times. This rearrangement joins TRBV11-1 to TRBJ2-3; 9 bases fit TRBD1. V lost 5 bases to trimming and J lost 2 bases; unmatched junction nucleotides: 8. Germline CDR1 reads SGHAT; CDR2 reads FQDESV (reference sequence). The CDR3 extends over 16 amino acids. The CDR3 sequence: CASSIDRGSFTDTQYF. DNA for the CDR3: TGTGCCAGCAGCATAGACAGGGGGAGTTTCACAGATACGCAGTATTTT. The full variable domain, with the rest looked up from reference TRBV11-1 and TRBJ2-3, is EAEVAQSPRYKITEKSQAVAFWCDPISGHATLYWYRQILGQGPELLVQFQDESVVDDSQLPKDRFSAERLKGVDSTLKIQPAELGDSAMYLCASSIDRGSFTDTQYFGPGTRLTVL.

This clone was counted only a few times. The gene calls are TRBV19 and TRBJ2-3; 12 nucleotides match TRBD2. The germline CDR1 and CDR2 sequences are LNHDA and SQIVND (reference sequence). The V and J ends lost 9 bases and 1 base, in that order; junction bases with no gene match: 5. The CDR3 is 15 residues long. The CDR3 DNA is TGTGCCAGCGGGGGACTAGCGGGCGGCACAGATACGCAGTATTTT. Amino acid sequence: CASGGLAGGTDTQYF.

The gene calls are TRBV10-3 and TRBJ1-1; tentatively, D is TRBD1 (5 bases). The CDR3 has 13 residues. Germline V gene lookup returns CDR1 ENHRY and CDR2 SYGVKD. V shed 11 bases and J shed 0 bases, with 13 bases lying between them. CDR3 sequence: CASQGLMNTEAFF. The CDR3 coding sequence is TGTGCCTCTCAGGGCTTAATGAACACTGAAGCTTTCTTT.

The J gene is TRBJ2-6, the V gene TRBV19; tentatively, D is TRBD2 (6 bases). The CDR3 runs 17 residues. CDR1 and CDR2 from the germline V gene are LNHDA and SQIVND (reference sequence). V shed 5 bases and J shed 4 bases, with 18 bases lying between them. The CDR3 sequence: CASSLTGLLSGANVLTF. The CDR3 bases are TGTGCCAGTAGTCTTACGGGACTCCTTTCCGGGGCCAACGTCCTGACTTTC.

The chain has TRBV5-1 and TRBJ2-5; 8 nucleotides align to TRBD2. Germline V gene data show CDR1 as SGHRS and CDR2 as YFSETQ. The junction had 6 bases not matched to a gene; V was cut back by 5 bases and J by 0 bases. The length of the CDR3 is 15 residues. CDR3 amino acids: CASSRAGGNQETQYF. In nucleotides, the CDR3 is TGCGCCAGCAGTAGGGCGGGGGGAAACCAAGAGACCCAGTACTTC.

This chain uses TRBV25-1 with TRBJ1-5, with D possibly matching TRBD1 (6 bases). The germline V and J ends were trimmed by 3 bases and 2 bases, with 14 bases remaining between them. The CDR3 runs 16 residues. CDR1 is MGHDK and CDR2 is SYGVNS in the germline V gene. The CDR3 DNA reads as TGTGCCAGCAGTGACAGTGGGGGCTGGGGCAATCAGCCCCAGCATTTT. Translated, it gives CASSDSGGWGNQPQHF.

As concerns this clone: The same CDR3 can be traced to other DNA sequences in this sample. The chain carries TRBV2 and TRBJ1-1; tentative D call: TRBD1 (5 bases). The CDR3 covers 14 residues. In germline, CDR1 is SNHLY, CDR2 FYNNEI. Trimming stripped 7 bases from V and 2 bases from J, with 14 bases between. CDR3 amino acids: CASTLGQGNTEAFF. CDR3 DNA sequence: TGTGCCAGCACCCTGGGGCAGGGAAACACTGAAGCTTTCTTT.

The chain joins TRBV7-2 to TRBJ1-2; D possibly corresponds to TRBD1 (5 bases). V lost 5 bases and J lost 3, with 13 bases in between. The germline V gene encodes CDR1 SGHTA and CDR2 FQGNSA. The CDR3 spans 14 residues. CDR3 nucleotide sequence: TGTGCCAGCAGCCCTCCCGGGGGGTACTATGGCTACACCTTC. Translation: CASSPPGGYYGYTF. Using reference TRBV7-2 and TRBJ1-2 for the parts outside the CDR3, the full variable domain is GAGVSQSPSNKVTEKGKDVELRCDPISGHTALYWYRQSLGQGLEFLIYFQGNSAPDKSGLPSDRFSAERTGGSVSTLTIQRTQQEDSAVYLCASSPPGGYYGYTFGSGTRLTVV.